The sequence of this TCR beta chain was determined in a study of blood T cells in healthy people across ages. Alongside a J-beta primer mix, a sample-barcoded 5' primer served in a second PCR lasting 7 to 11 cycles. TCRdb re-called the 5' RACE reads through MiXCR, storing one row per CDR3 protein. This sample yields under 850,000 distinct CDR3 sequences, of which around 36% are seen a single time; approximately 13% belongs to the top ten. Every sample yielded at least 6.5 million isolated PBMCs. This clonotype has at least ten counts. This TCR came from a man younger than 35 in good health. The material sequenced was blood.

CDR3 residues: CSGGVLETQYF. The CDR3 DNA is TGCAGCGGGGGGGTTTTAGAGACCCAGTACTTC. The V gene is TRBV29-1, the J gene TRBJ2-5; D possibly corresponds to TRBD2 (6 bases). Germline V gene data show CDR1 as SQVTM and CDR2 as ANQGSEA. The CDR3 spans 11 residues. Between the trimmed V and J ends, which lost 7 bases and 4 bases, there was a span of 10 bases.